This T cell receptor beta chain appears in the sequencing data of a study of T cells after yellow fever vaccination. This clonotype has only a few counts. Its antigen is unidentified. Germline V gene lookup returns CDR1 SGHNT and CDR2 YYREEE (reference sequence). This CDR3 contains 14 residues. The junction had 10 bases not matched to a gene; V was cut back by 4 bases and J by 6 bases. General study findings and limits: Contaminating bulk clonotypes could be abundant in FACS-sorted repertoires.

MiXCR was run by TCRdb on the 5' RACE reads, yielding one entry per CDR3 protein. The table includes roughly 150,000 distinct CDR3 sequences, just over 6.5% detected once. This sequence was found in a man aged 25-45 years who received the YFV17D yellow fever vaccine. The rearrangement uses TRBV5-4 and TRBJ2-7; TRBD2 agrees at 7 bases. This sample comprised CD4+ T cells sorted from PBMCs, obtained 10 days after the yellow fever booster vaccination. For the CDR3, the DNA is TGTGCCAGCAGCGCCCCGTCTTGGGAGGGCGAGCAGTACTTC. Translated: CASSAPSWEGEQYF.